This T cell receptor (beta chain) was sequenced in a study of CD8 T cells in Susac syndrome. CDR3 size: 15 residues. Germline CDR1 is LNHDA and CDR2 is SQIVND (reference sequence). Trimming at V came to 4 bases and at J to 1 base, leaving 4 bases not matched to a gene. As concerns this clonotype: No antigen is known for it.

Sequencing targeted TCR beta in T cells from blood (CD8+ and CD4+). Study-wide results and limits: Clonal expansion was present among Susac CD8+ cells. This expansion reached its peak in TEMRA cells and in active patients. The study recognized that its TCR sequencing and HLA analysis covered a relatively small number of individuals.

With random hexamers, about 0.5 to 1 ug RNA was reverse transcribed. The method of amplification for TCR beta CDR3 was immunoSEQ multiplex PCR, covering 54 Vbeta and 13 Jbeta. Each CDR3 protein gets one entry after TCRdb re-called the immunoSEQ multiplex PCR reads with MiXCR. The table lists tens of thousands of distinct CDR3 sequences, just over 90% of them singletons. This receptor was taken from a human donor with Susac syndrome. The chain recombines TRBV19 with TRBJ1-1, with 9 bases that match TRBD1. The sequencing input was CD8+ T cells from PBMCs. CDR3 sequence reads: CASSTSDRGNTEAFF. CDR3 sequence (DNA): TGTGCCAGTAGTACCTCGGACAGGGGGAACACTGAAGCTTTCTTT. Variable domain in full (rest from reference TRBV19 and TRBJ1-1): DGGITQSPKYLFRKEGQNVTLSCEQNLNHDAMYWYRQDPGQGLRLIYYSQIVNDFQKGDIAEGYSVSREKKESFPLTVTSAQKNPTAFYLCASSTSDRGNTEAFFGQGTRLTVV.